The T cell receptor (beta chain) under discussion was sequenced for a study of blood T cell repertoires in COVID-19 (TCRdb year 2020). As for the study more broadly: Samples from collaborators originated in the United States, Italy and Spain and spanned both the acute and convalescent phases of COVID-19. A freely available public database, intended as a resource for researchers studying the immune response to SARS-CoV-2, is where the repertoires were released. Nearly every sample came with metadata listing a de-identified subject ID, COVID-19 status, age in years and sex. Samples came from the ongoing ImmuneRACE study (first 160 participants) plus 1,254 subjects from 6 global collaborators. The material from the prospective study consisted of cDNA or gDNA derived from T cells, B-cell-depleted T cells, or PBMCs. Subjects who had been exposed to COVID-19, were actively infected with it, or had recovered from it provided the deeply sampled blood TCRbeta repertoires that made up the dataset. Where available, HLA class I and class II types were obtained from metadata supplied by the sample provider rather than from assay-based typing.

TCRbeta CDR3 regions were amplified from genomic DNA by means of the immunoSEQ Assay, a bias-controlled multiplex PCR. As for the original processing: The number of nucleated cells in each sample was estimated from the amplification of reference gene primers within the assay. To quantify the absolute abundance of each unique TCRbeta CDR3 rearrangement, sequence reads were collapsed and filtered. For each sample, productive Simpson clonality was calculated as the square root of Simpson's diversity index over productive rearrangements. Here the immuneACCESS table is served through TCRdb, limited to in-frame sequences with V and J called. Missing clones are a known gap in these copies; in checked studies unresolved V genes cover under half, and the rest lacks a known reason. Clonal size and the V and J genes are those of that table, whereas D and trimming came from the DNA. The sample table contains under 75,000 clones; only one count was recorded for 70% to 80% of them. Of the sample, roughly half falls within the top ten clones.

Collaborating institutions collected whole blood in K2EDTA tubes following their own protocols. For TCRbeta analysis, collaborators shipped samples in one of three forms: frozen whole blood, isolated PBMCs, or DNA extracted from either of those sample types. On this clone itself: The antigen this receptor binds is unknown. Nothing much larger sits one base from this clone, and base qualities are not available.

Results and caveats for the whole study, not just this receptor: Clinical and demographic metadata were provided uncurated, with the amount varying by source and participant.

Including the terminal cysteine and phenylalanine, the CDR3 comprises 16 residues. CDR3 DNA is the only sequence kept; it has 48 bases, read in frame from the first base. The germline V gene supplies CDR1 MDHEN and CDR2 SYDVKM. The V end loses 4 bases and the J end loses 5 bases, and a stretch of 18 bases separates them. This receptor chain uses TRBV28 and TRBJ1-5, and the D gene may be TRBD1, 6 bases matching. The source is a woman aged 80 or over with acute or convalescent COVID-19. Sequences were obtained from peripheral blood. DNA sequence: TGTGCCAGCAGTTCGGTGCGGACAGCACCTTATCAGCCCCAGCATTTT. Protein translation: CASSSVRTAPYQPQHF.